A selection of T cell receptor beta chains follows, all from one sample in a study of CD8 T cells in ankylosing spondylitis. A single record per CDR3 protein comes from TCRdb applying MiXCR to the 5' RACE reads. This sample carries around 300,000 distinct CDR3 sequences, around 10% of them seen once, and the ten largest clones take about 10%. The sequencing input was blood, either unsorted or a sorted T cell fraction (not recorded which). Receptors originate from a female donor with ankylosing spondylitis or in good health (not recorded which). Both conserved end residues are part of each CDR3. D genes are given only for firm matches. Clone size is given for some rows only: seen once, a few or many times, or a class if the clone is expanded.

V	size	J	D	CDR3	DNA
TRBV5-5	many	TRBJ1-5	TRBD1	CASRPTQGQSNQPQHF	TGTGCCAGCAGACCCACACAGGGGCAAAGCAATCAGCCCCAGCATTTT
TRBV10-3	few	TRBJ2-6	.	CAISENENSGANVLTF	TGTGCCATCAGTGAAAACGAAAACTCTGGGGCCAACGTCCTGACTTTC
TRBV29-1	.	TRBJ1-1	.	CSAVKQGTEAFF	TGCAGCGCTGTCAAACAGGGCACTGAAGCTTTCTTT
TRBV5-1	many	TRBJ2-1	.	CASSLALGTYNEQFF	TGCGCCAGCAGCTTGGCTTTAGGTACCTACAATGAGCAGTTCTTC
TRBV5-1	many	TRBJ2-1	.	CASSLNTGTYNEQFF	TGCGCCAGCAGCTTAAATACAGGGACCTACAATGAGCAGTTCTTC
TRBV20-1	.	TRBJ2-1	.	CSAPPGQRVSSEQFF	TGCAGTGCTCCCCCCGGGCAGCGGGTTTCGTCTGAGCAGTTCTTC
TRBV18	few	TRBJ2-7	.	CASSPPSPLGGNEQYF	TGTGCCAGCTCACCACCGTCACCTCTGGGAGGAAACGAGCAGTACTTC
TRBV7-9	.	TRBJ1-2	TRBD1	CASSGADRGYEGYTF	TGTGCCAGCAGCGGAGCCGACAGGGGTTATGAGGGCTACACCTTC
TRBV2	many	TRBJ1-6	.	CASINQGGARSPLHF	TGTGCCAGCATCAACCAAGGAGGGGCTCGTTCACCCCTCCACTTT
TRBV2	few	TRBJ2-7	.	CASSEIAKAYEQYF	TGTGCCAGCAGTGAAATAGCAAAGGCCTACGAGCAGTACTTC
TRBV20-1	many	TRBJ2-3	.	CSATESTDTQYF	TGCAGTGCTACCGAGAGCACAGATACGCAGTATTTT
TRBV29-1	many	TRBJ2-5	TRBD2	CSVGLGTIQETQYF	TGCAGCGTTGGTCTTGGGACTATCCAAGAGACCCAGTACTTC
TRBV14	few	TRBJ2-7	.	CASSQGLVSYEQYF	TGTGCCAGCAGCCAGGGACTGGTCTCCTACGAGCAGTACTTC
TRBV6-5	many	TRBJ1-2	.	CASSYGRTNYGYTF	TGTGCCAGCAGTTACGGACGGACAAACTATGGCTACACCTTC
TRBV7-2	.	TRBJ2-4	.	CASSLAPVAGLAKNIQYF	TGTGCCAGCAGCTTAGCTCCAGTAGCAGGGCTAGCCAAAAACATTCAGTACTTC
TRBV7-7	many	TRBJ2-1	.	CASSSSTASYNEQFF	TGTGCCAGCAGCTCTAGCACAGCCTCCTACAATGAGCAGTTCTTC
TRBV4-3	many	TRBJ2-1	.	CASSQEIGSSYNEQFF	TGCGCCAGCAGCCAAGAGATCGGGAGTTCATACAATGAGCAGTTCTTC
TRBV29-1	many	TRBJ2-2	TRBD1	CSADRGNTGELFF	TGCAGCGCGGACAGGGGGAACACCGGGGAGCTGTTTTTT
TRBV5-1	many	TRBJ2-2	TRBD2	CASSLEASGRYPGELFF	TGCGCCAGCAGCTTGGAGGCTAGCGGGAGGTATCCCGGGGAGCTGTTTTTT
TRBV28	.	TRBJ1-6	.	CASTSRGRFNSPLHF	TGTGCCAGCACCTCCCGGGGCAGATTTAATTCACCCCTCCACTTT
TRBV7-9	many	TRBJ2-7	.	CASSYPPGEQYF	TGTGCCAGCAGCTATCCCCCGGGGGAGCAGTACTTC
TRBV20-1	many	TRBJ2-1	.	CSARDGILTYNEQFF	TGCAGTGCTAGAGACGGGATCCTTACCTACAATGAGCAGTTCTTC
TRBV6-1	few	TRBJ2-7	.	CASSRLREQYF	TGTGCCAGCAGCCGACTCCGGGAGCAGTACTTC
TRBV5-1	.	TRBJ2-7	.	CASSLVSGSHEQYF	TGCGCCAGCAGCTTGGTGTCGGGGTCGCACGAGCAGTACTTC
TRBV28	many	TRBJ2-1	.	CASRQMGTSYNEQFF	TGTGCCAGCAGGCAAATGGGGACCTCTTACAATGAGCAGTTCTTC
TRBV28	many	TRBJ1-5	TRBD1	CASSPGQATHNQPQHF	TGTGCCAGCAGTCCAGGACAGGCTACACACAATCAGCCCCAGCATTTT
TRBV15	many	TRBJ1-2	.	CATSREPTGGSYTF	TGTGCCACCAGCAGAGAGCCTACAGGAGGTAGCTACACCTTC
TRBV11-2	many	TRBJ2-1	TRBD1	CASSWGLGGTGNEQFF	TGTGCCAGCAGCTGGGGACTGGGCGGGACAGGCAATGAGCAGTTCTTC
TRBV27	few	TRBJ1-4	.	CASSFAGPTNEKLFF	TGTGCCAGCAGTTTTGCGGGGCCGACTAATGAAAAACTGTTTTTT
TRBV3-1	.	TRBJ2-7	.	CASSGGFGGWYF	TGTGCCAGCAGCGGCGGTTTTGGGGGTTGGTACTTC